The present T cell receptor (beta chain) was sequenced within a study of blood T cells in healthy people across ages. Sample-barcoded 5' priming and a J-beta primer mix drove a second PCR of 7 to 11 cycles. TCRdb independently ran MiXCR on the 5' RACE reads; one entry per CDR3 protein. This repertoire shows hundreds of thousands of distinct CDR3 sequences, roughly 30% found once; its top ten account for approximately 14%. This clonotype came up many times. There are 15 residues in the CDR3. The germline V and J ends were trimmed by 4 bases and 2 bases, with 15 bases remaining between them. The germline V gene encodes CDR1 MNHEY and CDR2 SMNVEV (reference sequence).

The sample consisted of blood. This clonotype was obtained from an elderly woman in good health. J is TRBJ2-7 and V is TRBV27, with a possible D match to TRBD1 (6 bases). For the CDR3, the DNA is TGTGCCAGCAGTTCCCAAGGCAGGGGCACCTACGAGCAGTACTTC. Protein product: CASSSQGRGTYEQYF.